A selection of T cell receptor beta chains follows, all from one sample in a study of blood T cell repertoires in COVID-19. Assay used: immunoSEQ multiplex PCR; TCRdb lists only in-frame clones, some missing. Of 140,000 to 150,000 clones in the sample, 70% to 90% were seen once. The source material was peripheral blood. These receptors came from a man in his 70s with acute or convalescent COVID-19. Both conserved end residues are part of each CDR3. D genes are given only for firm matches. Rows may omit the clone size; those that give it use once, few, many or a size class.

.	TRBV4-1	TRBJ1-1	.	CASSQDGLGGAFF	TGCGCCAGCAGCCAAGACGGTCTTGGAGGGGCTTTCTTT
.	TRBV27	TRBJ1-1	TRBD1	CASRDRTGRDTEAFF	TGTGCCAGCAGAGATCGGACAGGGCGGGACACTGAAGCTTTCTTT
.	TRBV7-9	TRBJ1-5	TRBD1	CASSLEGQGGQPQHF	TGTGCCAGCAGCTTAGAGGGACAGGGGGGTCAGCCCCAGCATTTT
once	TRBV15	TRBJ1-2	.	CATSRDVANYGYTF	TGTGCCACCAGCAGAGATGTAGCAAACTATGGCTACACCTTC
.	TRBV2	TRBJ1-1	.	CASSEQGFRNTEAFF	TGTGCCAGCAGTGAACAGGGGTTCAGGAACACTGAAGCTTTCTTT
.	TRBV5-1	TRBJ2-5	TRBD1	CASSFGQGVETQYF	TGCGCCAGCAGCTTCGGACAGGGCGTGGAGACCCAGTACTTC
.	TRBV27	TRBJ2-1	.	CASSIRRDSAEQFF	TGTGCCAGCAGCATACGGCGGGACAGCGCTGAGCAGTTCTTC
.	TRBV11-2	TRBJ1-1	.	CASSLVWNTEAFF	TGTGCCAGCAGCTTAGTATGGAACACTGAAGCTTTCTTT
.	TRBV10-2	TRBJ2-1	.	CASSGSRVDNEQFF	TGCGCCAGCAGTGGATCGCGGGTGGACAATGAGCAGTTCTTC
.	TRBV27	TRBJ1-6	.	CASSLAPGQGSPLHF	TGTGCCAGCAGTCTTGCCCCCGGGCAGGGTTCACCCCTCCACTTT
few	TRBV2	TRBJ1-5	.	CASKRINQPQHF	TGTGCCAGCAAGAGAATAAATCAGCCCCAGCATTTT